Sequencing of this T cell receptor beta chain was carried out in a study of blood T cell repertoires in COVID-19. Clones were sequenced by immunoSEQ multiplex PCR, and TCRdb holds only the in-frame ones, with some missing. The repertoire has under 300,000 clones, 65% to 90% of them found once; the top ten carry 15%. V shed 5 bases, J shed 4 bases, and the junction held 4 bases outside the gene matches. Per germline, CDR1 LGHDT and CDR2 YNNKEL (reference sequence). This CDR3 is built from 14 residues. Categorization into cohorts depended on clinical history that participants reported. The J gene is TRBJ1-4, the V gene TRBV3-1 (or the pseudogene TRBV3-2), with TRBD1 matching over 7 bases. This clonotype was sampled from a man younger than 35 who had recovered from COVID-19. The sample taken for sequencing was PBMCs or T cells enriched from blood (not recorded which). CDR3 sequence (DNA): TGTGCCAGCAGCTACGGGACAGTTAATGAAAAACTGTTTTTT. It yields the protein CASSYGTVNEKLFF.